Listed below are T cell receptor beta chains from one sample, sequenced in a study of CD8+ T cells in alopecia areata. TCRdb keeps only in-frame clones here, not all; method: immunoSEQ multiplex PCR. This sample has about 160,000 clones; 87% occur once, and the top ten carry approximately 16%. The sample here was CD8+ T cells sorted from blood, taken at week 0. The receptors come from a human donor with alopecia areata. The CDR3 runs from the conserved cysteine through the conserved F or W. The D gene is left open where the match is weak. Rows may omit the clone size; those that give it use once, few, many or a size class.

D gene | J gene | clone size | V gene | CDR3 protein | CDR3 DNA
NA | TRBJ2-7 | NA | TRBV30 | CAWSVLFGRDKYEQYF | TGTGCCTGGAGTGTACTTTTCGGCAGGGACAAGTACGAGCAGTACTTC
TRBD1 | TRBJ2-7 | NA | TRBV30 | CAWRDRGSYEQYF | TGTGCCTGGAGGGACAGGGGGTCCTACGAGCAGTACTTC
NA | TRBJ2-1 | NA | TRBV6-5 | CASSSLRGEQFF | TGTGCCAGCAGTTCGTTGAGGGGGGAGCAGTTCTTC
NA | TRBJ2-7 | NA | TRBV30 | CAWSVTGYEQYF | TGTGCCTGGAGTGTGACGGGCTACGAGCAGTACTTC
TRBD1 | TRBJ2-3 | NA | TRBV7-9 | CASSSRDRGDPDTQYF | TGTGCCAGCAGCTCGCGGGACAGGGGAGATCCAGATACGCAGTATTTT
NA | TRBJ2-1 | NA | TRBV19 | CASRDGIFQFF | TGTGCCAGCAGGGACGGCATTTTCCAGTTCTTC
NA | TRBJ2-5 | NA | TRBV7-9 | CASSPIDRQETQYF | TGTGCCAGCAGCCCAATAGACAGACAAGAGACCCAGTACTTC
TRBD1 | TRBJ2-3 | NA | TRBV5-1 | CASSPSGTGGMDTQYF | TGCGCCAGCAGCCCGTCCGGGACAGGGGGCATGGATACGCAGTATTTT
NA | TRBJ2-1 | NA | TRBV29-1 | CSVEGAGQVNEQFF | TGCAGCGTTGAAGGGGCAGGGCAGGTAAATGAGCAGTTCTTC
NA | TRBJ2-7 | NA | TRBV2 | CASSEWQPYEQYF | TGTGCCAGCAGTGAATGGCAGCCCTACGAGCAGTACTTC
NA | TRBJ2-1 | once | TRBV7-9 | CASSFIQGGDEQFF | TGTGCCAGCAGCTTTATACAGGGCGGGGATGAGCAGTTCTTC
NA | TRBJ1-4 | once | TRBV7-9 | CASSPGGANNEKLFF | TGTGCCAGCAGCCCCGGGGGGGCGAATAATGAAAAACTGTTTTTT
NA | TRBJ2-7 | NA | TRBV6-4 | CASSDSIPRRFRYYEQYF | TGTGCCAGCAGTGACTCGATCCCCAGGCGATTCCGATACTACGAGCAGTACTTC
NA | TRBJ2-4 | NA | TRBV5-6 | CASSLGQGKNIQYF | TGTGCCAGCAGCTTGGGGCAGGGGAAAAACATTCAGTACTTC
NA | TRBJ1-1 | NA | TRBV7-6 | CASSSGASTSTEAFF | TGTGCCAGCAGCTCCGGGGCATCAACGAGCACTGAAGCTTTCTTT
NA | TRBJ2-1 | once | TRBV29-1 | CSVRGGEQFF | TGCAGCGTGAGAGGTGGTGAGCAGTTCTTC
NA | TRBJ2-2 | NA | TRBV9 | CASSVNPTGELFF | TGTGCCAGCAGCGTGAACCCCACCGGGGAGCTGTTTTTT
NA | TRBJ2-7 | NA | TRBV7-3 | CASSPMGGPSYEQYF | TGTGCCAGCAGCCCCATGGGGGGGCCCTCCTACGAGCAGTACTTC
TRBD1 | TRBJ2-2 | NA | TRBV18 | CASSPPPGQGGINTGELFF | TGTGCCAGCTCACCACCCCCGGGACAGGGCGGGATAAACACCGGGGAGCTGTTTTTT
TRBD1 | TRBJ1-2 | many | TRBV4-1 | CASSRGQGNYGYTF | TGCGCCAGCAGCCGGGGACAGGGGAACTATGGCTACACCTTC
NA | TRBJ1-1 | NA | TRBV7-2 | CASSLVPAMNAEAFF | TGTGCCAGCAGCTTAGTGCCGGCTATGAACGCTGAAGCTTTCTTT
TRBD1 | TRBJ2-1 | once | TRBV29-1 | CSVEPTGSSYNEQFF | TGCAGCGTTGAACCGACAGGGAGCTCCTACAATGAGCAGTTCTTC
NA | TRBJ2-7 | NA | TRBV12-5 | CASGPLVASSYEQYF | TGTGCTAGTGGCCCCCTGGTTGCCAGCTCCTACGAGCAGTACTTC
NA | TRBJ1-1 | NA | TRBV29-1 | CSGTGTNTEAFF | TGCAGCGGAACAGGGACAAACACTGAAGCTTTCTTT
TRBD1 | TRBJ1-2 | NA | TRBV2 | CVSGTGELGYTF | TGTGTCAGTGGTACAGGGGAGTTAGGGTACACCTTC
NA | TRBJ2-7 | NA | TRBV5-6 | CASSISGIYEQYF | TGTGCCAGCAGCATCTCCGGGATCTACGAGCAGTACTTC
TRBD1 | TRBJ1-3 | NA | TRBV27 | CASSLTSNRGRVYF | TGTGCCAGCAGTTTAACCTCAAACAGGGGTCGGGTATATTTT
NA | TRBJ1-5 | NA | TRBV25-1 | CASSEFVRDQPQHF | TGTGCCAGCAGTGAATTTGTGCGGGATCAGCCCCAGCATTTT
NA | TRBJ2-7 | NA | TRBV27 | CASSPMGEEQYF | TGTGCCAGCAGTCCCATGGGCGAGGAGCAGTACTTC
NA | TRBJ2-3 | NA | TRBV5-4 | CASSLGTLPSTDTQYF | TGTGCCAGCAGCTTGGGGACTTTACCTAGCACAGATACGCAGTATTTT
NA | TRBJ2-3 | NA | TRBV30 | CAWSVTGSDTQYF | TGTGCCTGGAGTGTTACTGGATCGGATACGCAGTATTTT
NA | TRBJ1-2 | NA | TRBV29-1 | CSVPHPDGAYGYTF | TGCAGCGTCCCTCACCCAGACGGAGCCTATGGCTACACCTTC
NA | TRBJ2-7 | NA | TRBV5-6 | CASSSTIRTDRYF | TGTGCCAGCAGCTCGACAATAAGGACTGATCGGTACTTC
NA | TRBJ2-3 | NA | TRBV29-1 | CSVDLAGAVTDTQYF | TGCAGCGTTGATTTGGCGGGGGCCGTCACAGATACGCAGTATTTT
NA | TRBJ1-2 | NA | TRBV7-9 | CASSLGGPFYGYTF | TGTGCCAGCAGCTTAGGCGGACCTTTCTATGGCTACACCTTC
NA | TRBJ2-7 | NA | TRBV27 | CASSLTPSSYEQYF | TGTGCCAGCAGCCTGACTCCGAGCTCCTACGAGCAGTACTTC
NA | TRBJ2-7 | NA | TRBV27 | CASSLTSAYEQYF | TGTGCCAGCAGTTTGACATCTGCCTACGAGCAGTACTTC
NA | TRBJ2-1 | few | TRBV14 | CASSQEADNYNEQFF | TGTGCCAGCAGCCAAGAAGCAGATAACTACAATGAGCAGTTCTTC
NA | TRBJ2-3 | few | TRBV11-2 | CASSSPRAAIWGDTQYF | TGTGCCAGCAGCTCCCCGCGGGCAGCCATTTGGGGTGATACGCAGTATTTT
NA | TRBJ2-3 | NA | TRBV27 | CASSRGEDTQYF | TGTGCTAGCAGCAGGGGAGAGGATACGCAGTATTTT
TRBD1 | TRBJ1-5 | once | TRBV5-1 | CASSPGQGVGQPQHF | TGCGCCAGCAGCCCGGGACAGGGTGTGGGGCAGCCCCAGCATTTT
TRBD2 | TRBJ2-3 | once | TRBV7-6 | CASSLEGLAATDTQYF | TGTGCCAGCAGCTTAGAGGGACTAGCGGCGACAGATACGCAGTATTTT
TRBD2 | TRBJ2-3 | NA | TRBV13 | CASNLRTSGRRRTDTQYF | TGTGCCAGCAACCTTCGGACTAGCGGGAGGAGGCGCACAGATACGCAGTATTTT
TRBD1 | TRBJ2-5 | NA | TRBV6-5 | CASTLNRGGGETQYF | TGTGCCAGCACCTTAAACAGGGGTGGGGGAGAGACCCAGTACTTC